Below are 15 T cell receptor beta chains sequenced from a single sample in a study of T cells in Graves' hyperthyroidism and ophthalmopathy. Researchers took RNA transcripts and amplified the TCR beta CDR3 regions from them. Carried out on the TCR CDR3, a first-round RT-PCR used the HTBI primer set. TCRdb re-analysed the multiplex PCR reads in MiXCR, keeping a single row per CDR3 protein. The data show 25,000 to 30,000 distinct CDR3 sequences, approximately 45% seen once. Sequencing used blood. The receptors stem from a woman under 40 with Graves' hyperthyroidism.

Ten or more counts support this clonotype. The DNA of the CDR3 is TGTGCCAGCAGCCAAGTCAGCAGAGTTCCGGGACAGTATAATTCACCCCTCCACTTT. Its translation is CASSQVSRVPGQYNSPLHF. The chain links TRBV14 to TRBJ1-6; TRBD1 matches 7 bases. Losses at the gene ends were 1 base for V and 4 bases for J; bases not matched to a gene: 13. Germline V gene sequence: CDR1 SGHDN, CDR2 FVKESK. This CDR3 is built from 19 residues.

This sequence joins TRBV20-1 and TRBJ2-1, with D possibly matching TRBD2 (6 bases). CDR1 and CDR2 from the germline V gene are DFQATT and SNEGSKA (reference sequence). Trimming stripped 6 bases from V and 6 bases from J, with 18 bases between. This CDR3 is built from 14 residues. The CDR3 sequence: CSALGLAGFNEQFF. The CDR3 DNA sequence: TGCAGTGCCCTAGGACTTGCGGGATTCAATGAGCAGTTCTTC.

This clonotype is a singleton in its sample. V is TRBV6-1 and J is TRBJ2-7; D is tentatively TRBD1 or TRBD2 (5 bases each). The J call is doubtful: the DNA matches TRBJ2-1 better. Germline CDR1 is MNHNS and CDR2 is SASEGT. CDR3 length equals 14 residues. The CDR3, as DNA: TGTGCCAGCAGTGAAGCGGGACGAGGCTACGAGCAGTTCTTC. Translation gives CASSEAGRGYEQFF.

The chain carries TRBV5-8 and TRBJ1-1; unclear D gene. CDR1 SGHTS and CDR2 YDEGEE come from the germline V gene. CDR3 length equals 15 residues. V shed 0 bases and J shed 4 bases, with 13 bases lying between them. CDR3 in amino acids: CASSLGGSMATEAFF. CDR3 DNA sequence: TGTGCCAGCAGCTTGGGGGGATCCATGGCCACTGAAGCTTTCTTT.

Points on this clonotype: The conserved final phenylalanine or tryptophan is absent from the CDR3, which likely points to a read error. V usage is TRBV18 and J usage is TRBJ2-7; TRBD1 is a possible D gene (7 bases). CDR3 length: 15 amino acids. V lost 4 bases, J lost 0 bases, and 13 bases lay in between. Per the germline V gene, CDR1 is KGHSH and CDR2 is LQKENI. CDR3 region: CASSRGAGGSYEQYL. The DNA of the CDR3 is TGTGCCAGCTCACGCGGGGCAGGGGGCTCCTACGAGCAGTACCTC.

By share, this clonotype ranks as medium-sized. CDR3 DNA sequence: TGCAGCGCCGTGGACCCGGCAGGGTATGGCTACACCTTC. Its translation: CSAVDPAGYGYTF. This rearrangement joins TRBV29-1 to TRBJ1-2; D might be TRBD1 (5 bases). The V and J ends lost 7 bases and 5 bases respectively, with 17 bases between them. CDR3 size: 13 residues. Germline V CDR1 and CDR2: SQVTM, ANQGSEA.

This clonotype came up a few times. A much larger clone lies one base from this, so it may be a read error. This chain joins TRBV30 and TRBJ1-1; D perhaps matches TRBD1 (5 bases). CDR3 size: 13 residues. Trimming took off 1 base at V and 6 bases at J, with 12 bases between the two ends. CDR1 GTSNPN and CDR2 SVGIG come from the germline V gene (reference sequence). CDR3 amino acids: CAWSGWDGSEAFF. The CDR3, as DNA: TGTGCCTGGAGTGGATGGGACGGTTCTGAAGCTTTCTTT.

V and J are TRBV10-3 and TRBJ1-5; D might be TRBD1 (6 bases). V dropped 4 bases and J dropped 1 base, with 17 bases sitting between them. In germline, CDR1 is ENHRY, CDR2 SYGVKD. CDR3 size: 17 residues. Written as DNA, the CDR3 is TGTGCCATCAGTGGAAGTCCACTAGGGGGAAGCAATCAGCCCCAGCATTTT. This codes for CAISGSPLGGSNQPQHF.

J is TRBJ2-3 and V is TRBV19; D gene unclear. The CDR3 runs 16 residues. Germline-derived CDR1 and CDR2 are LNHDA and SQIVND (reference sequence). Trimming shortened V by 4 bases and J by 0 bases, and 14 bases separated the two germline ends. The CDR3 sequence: CASSRQLSPSTDTQYF. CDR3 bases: TGTGCCAGTAGTAGACAACTCAGCCCGAGCACAGATACGCAGTATTTT.

The CDR3 region has the DNA TGCGCCAGCAGCGCCACAGGGGCCGATGGCTACACCTTC. Residues: CASSATGADGYTF. This chain uses TRBV5-1 with TRBJ1-2; 7 bases match TRBD1. The germline V gene has CDR1 SGHRS and CDR2 YFSETQ. The CDR3 sequence is 13 residues long. Unmatched junction bases numbered 6, after V lost 4 bases and J lost 6 bases.

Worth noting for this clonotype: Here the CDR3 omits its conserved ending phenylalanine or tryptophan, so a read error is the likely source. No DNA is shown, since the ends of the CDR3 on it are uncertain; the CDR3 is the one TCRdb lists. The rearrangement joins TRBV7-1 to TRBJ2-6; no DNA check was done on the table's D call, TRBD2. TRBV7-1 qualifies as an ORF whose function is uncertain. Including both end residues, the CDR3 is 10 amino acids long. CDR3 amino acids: CASRGGTSVS.

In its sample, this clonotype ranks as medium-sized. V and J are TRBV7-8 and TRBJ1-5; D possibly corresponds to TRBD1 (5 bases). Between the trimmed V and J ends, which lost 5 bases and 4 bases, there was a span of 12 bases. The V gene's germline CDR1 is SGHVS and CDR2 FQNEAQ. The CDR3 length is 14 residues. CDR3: CASSPGRGNQPQHF. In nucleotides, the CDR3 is TGTGCCAGCAGCCCGGGGCGTGGGAATCAGCCCCAGCATTTT.

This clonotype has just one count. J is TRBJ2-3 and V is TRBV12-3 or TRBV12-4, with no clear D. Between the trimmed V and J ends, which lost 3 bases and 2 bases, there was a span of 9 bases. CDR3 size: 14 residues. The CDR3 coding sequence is TGTGCCAGCAGTTTGGACGGTTTCACAGATACGCAGTATTTT. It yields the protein CASSLDGFTDTQYF.

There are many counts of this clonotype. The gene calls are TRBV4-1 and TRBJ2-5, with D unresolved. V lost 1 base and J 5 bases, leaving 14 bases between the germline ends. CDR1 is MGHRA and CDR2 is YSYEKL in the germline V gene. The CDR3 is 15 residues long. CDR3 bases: TGCGCCAGCAGCCAAGGAAACGTAGGGCGTGAGACCCAGTACTTC. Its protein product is CASSQGNVGRETQYF.

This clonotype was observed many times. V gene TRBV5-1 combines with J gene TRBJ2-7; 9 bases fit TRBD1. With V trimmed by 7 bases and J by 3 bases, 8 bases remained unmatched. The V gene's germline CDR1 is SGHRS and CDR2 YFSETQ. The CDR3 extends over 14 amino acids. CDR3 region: CASGPGGQGYEQYF. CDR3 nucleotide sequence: TGCGCCAGCGGCCCCGGGGGACAGGGCTACGAGCAGTACTTC.